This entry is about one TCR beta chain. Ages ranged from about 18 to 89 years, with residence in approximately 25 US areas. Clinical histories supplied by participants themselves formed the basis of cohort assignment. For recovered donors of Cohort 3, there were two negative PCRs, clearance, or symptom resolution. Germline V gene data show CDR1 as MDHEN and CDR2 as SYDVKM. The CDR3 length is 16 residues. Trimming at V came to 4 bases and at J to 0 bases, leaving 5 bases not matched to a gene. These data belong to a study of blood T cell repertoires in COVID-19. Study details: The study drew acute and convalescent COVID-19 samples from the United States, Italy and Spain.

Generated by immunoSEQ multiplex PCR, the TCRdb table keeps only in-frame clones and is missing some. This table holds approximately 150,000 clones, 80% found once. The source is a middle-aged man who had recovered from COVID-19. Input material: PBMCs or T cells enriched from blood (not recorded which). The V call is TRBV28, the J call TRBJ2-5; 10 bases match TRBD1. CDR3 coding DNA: TGTGCCAGCAGTTCTACGGGACAGGGGTACCAAGAGACCCAGTACTTC. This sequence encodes CASSSTGQGYQETQYF.